The 11 T cell receptor beta chains below come from one sample, sequenced in a study of OX40 agonist ivuxolimab in advanced cancers. The data were produced by immunoSEQ multiplex PCR, yet TCRdb's version contains in-frame clones alone and is incomplete. In the table there are under 65,000 clones, 85% to 95% of which are singletons. The sample here was CD4+ or CD8+ T cells sorted from blood, taken in a trial of the OX40 agonist ivuxolimab. Every receptor here comes from an adult with an advanced solid tumor such as melanoma, head and neck, liver or kidney cancer.

The chain is built from TRBV7-9 and TRBJ2-2; no clear D. The CDR3 sequence is 15 residues long. Looked up from germline, CDR1 is SEHNR and CDR2 is FQNEAQ (reference sequence). The V end lost 5 bases, the J end lost 0 bases, and 10 bases lay between the germline ends. For the CDR3, the DNA is TGTGCCAGCAGCGATATCGCTGCGAACACCGGGGAGCTGTTTTTT. Translation gives CASSDIAANTGELFF.

This clone was recorded a few times. The CDR3 nucleotides read TGCAGCGTTGAAGCGAAGGGAGGCGTGAACGAGCAGTACTTC. This codes for CSVEAKGGVNEQYF. The V gene is TRBV29-1, the J gene TRBJ2-7; perhaps TRBD2 as D (6 bases). The CDR3 runs to 14 residues. From germline, CDR1 is SQVTM and CDR2 ANQGSEA. V was shortened by 1 base and J by 5 bases, with 15 bases between the two germline ends.

The chain recombines TRBV28 with TRBJ2-1; 13 bases agree with TRBD2. Germline V gene lookup returns CDR1 MDHEN and CDR2 SYDVKM. The CDR3 has 16 amino acids. Losses at the gene ends were 1 base for V and 6 bases for J; bases not matched to a gene: 3. CDR3 DNA sequence: TGTGCCAGCAGTTTATTCGGACTAGCGGGAGTCAATGAGCAGTTCTTC. This codes for CASSLFGLAGVNEQFF.

V gene TRBV4-1 combines with J gene TRBJ1-5; D remains unclear. The CDR3 runs 15 residues. Between the trimmed V and J ends, which lost 3 bases and 0 bases, there was a span of 9 bases. Per germline, CDR1 MGHRA and CDR2 YSYEKL. CDR3 residues: CASSQVPNSNQPQHF. The CDR3, as DNA: TGCGCCAGCAGCCAGGTCCCAAATAGCAATCAGCCCCAGCATTTT.

The chain links TRBV4-3 to TRBJ2-7; 7 bases match TRBD2. Germline lookup yields CDR1 LGHNA and CDR2 YSLEER. J gave up 4 bases and V 3 bases, and 6 bases lay outside the gene matches. CDR3 length: 14 amino acids. The CDR3 is CASSQERDEYEQYF. The CDR3 DNA follows: TGCGCCAGCAGCCAGGAGCGGGACGAATACGAGCAGTACTTC.

The chain links TRBV28 to TRBJ2-1; TRBD1 aligns across 12 bases. J lost 6 bases, V lost 4 bases, and 13 bases had no gene match. This CDR3 has 18 amino acids. Germline V gene data show CDR1 as MDHEN and CDR2 as SYDVKM. CDR3 in amino acids: CASSSLGGQGAHFNEQFF. CDR3 DNA sequence: TGTGCCAGCAGTTCCCTAGGGGGACAGGGGGCGCATTTCAATGAGCAGTTCTTC.

V gene TRBV30 combines with J gene TRBJ1-5, with D uncertain. This CDR3 is built from 13 residues. The germline gives CDR1 GTSNPN, CDR2 SVGIG (reference sequence). V was shortened by 4 bases and J by 6 bases, with 13 bases between the two germline ends. CDR3 amino acids: CAWKDPWFQPQHF. CDR3 DNA: TGTGCCTGGAAGGACCCATGGTTTCAGCCCCAGCATTTT.

V is TRBV7-8 and J is TRBJ2-7, with a possible D match to TRBD1 (5 bases). Trimming left V 3 bases short and J 3 bases short, with 12 bases between. CDR3 length equals 14 residues. Germline CDR1 and CDR2: SGHVS and FQNEAQ. CDR3: CASSFGQGGYEQYF. DNA for the CDR3: TGTGCCAGCAGCTTTGGGCAGGGCGGCTACGAGCAGTACTTC. Supplemented by reference TRBV7-8 and TRBJ2-7, the full variable domain reads GAGVSQSPRYKVAKRGQDVALRCDPISGHVSLFWYQQALGQGPEFLTYFQNEAQLDKSGLPSDRFFAERPEGSVSTLKIQRTQQEDSAVYLCASSFGQGGYEQYFGPGTRLTVT.

The V call is TRBV9, the J call TRBJ2-3; tentative D call: TRBD1 (6 bases). The germline V gene has CDR1 SGDLS and CDR2 YYNGEE. Trimming pared 4 bases from V and 0 bases from J, leaving 15 bases between. The CDR3 sequence is 16 residues long. CDR3 amino acids: CASSPRTGTSTDTQYF. The CDR3, as DNA: TGTGCCAGCAGCCCTCGAACAGGGACGAGCACAGATACGCAGTATTTT.

The chain combines TRBV4-3 with TRBJ2-7, with D perhaps matching TRBD1 (5 bases). V shed 0 bases and J shed 6 bases, with 12 bases lying between them. Germline loops: CDR1 LGHNA, CDR2 YSLEER. The CDR3 contains 14 residues. CDR3: CASSQEGAPGEQYF. CDR3 sequence (DNA): TGCGCCAGCAGCCAAGAAGGGGCTCCGGGCGAGCAGTACTTC.

This rearrangement joins TRBV27 to TRBJ2-3, with D hard to call. Trimming removed 4 bases from V and 6 bases from J, with 11 bases in between. Germline loops: CDR1 MNHEY, CDR2 SMNVEV (reference sequence). The CDR3 covers 13 residues. The CDR3 sequence: CASSSSGQDTQYF. Written as DNA, the CDR3 is TGTGCCAGCAGTTCCTCCGGCCAGGATACGCAGTATTTT.